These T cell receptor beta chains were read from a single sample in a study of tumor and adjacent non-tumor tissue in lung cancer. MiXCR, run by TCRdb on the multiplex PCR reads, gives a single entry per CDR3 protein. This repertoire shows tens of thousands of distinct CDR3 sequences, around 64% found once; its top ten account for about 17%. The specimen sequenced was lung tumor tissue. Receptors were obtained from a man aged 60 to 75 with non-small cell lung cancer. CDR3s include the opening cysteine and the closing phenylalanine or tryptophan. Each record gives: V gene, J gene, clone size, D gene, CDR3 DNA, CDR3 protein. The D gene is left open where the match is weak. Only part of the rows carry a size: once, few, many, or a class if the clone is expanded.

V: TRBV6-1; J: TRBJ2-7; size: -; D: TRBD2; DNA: TGTGCCAGCAGTGACGGACTAGCGATATACGGGCAGTACTTC; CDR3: CASSDGLAIYGQYF
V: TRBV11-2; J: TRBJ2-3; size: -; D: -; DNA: TGCGCCAGCAGCCACCGGACCTCTACGTATACGCAGTATTTT; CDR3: CASSHRTSTYTQYF
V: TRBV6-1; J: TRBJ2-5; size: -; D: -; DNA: TGTGCCAGTGGGATAGGGCGCGAGACCCAGTACTTC; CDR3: CASGIGRETQYF
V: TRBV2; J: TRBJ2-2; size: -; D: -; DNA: TGTGCCAGCAGCCGGAACCGGGACGTACGCACCGGGGAGCTGTTTTTT; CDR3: CASSRNRDVRTGELFF
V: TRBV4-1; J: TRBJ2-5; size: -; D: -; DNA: TGCGCCAGCAGCCAAGGTGGTATCAGGAAGACCCAATACTTC; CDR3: CASSQGGIRKTQYF
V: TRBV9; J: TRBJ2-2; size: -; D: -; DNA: TGTGCCAGCACCCCGGGACTAATAAACACAGGGGAGCTGGCTTTT; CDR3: CASTPGLINTGELAF
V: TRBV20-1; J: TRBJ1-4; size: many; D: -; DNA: TGCAGTGCTAGAGGAACCGCTAATGAAAAACTGTTTTTT; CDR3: CSARGTANEKLFF
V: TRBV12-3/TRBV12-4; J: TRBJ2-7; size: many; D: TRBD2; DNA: TGTGCCAGCAGTTTGACTAGCGGAGGGGTCTCCTACGAGCAGTACTTC; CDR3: CASSLTSGGVSYEQYF
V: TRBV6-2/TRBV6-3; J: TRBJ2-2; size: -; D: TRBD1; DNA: TGTGCCATCAGCCAGGGACAGGGTAACACCGGGGAGCTGTTATTT; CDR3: CAISQGQGNTGELLF
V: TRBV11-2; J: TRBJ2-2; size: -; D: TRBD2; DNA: TGTGCCAGCAGCTCTGGACTAGCGGGAGCGACGAACACGGGGGTGCGGTTTTTT; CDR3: CASSSGLAGATNTGVRFF
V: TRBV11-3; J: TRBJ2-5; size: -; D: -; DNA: TGTGCCAGCAGCTTAGAATGCGGGACAGTCGAAGAGACCCAGTATTTC; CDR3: CASSLECGTVEETQYF